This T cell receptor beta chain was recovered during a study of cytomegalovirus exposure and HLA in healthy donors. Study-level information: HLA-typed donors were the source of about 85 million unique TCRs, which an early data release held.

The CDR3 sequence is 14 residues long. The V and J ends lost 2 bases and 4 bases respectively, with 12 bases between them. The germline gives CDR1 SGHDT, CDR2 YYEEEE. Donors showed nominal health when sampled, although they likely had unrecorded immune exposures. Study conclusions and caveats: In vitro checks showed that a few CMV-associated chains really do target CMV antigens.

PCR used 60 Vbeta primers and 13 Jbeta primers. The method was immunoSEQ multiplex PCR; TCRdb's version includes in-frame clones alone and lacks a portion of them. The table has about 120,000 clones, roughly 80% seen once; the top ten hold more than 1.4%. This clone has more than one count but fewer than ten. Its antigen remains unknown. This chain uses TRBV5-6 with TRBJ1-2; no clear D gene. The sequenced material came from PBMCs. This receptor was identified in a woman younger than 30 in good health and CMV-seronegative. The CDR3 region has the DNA TGTGCCAGCAGCTTTTCCGGGTTGGTCTATGGCTACACCTTC. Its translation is CASSFSGLVYGYTF.